These T cell receptor beta chains were read from a single sample in a study of shared clonotypes between healthy human individuals. Sequenced by immunoSEQ multiplex PCR; TCRdb stores in-frame clones only, minus some. The sample has about 460,000 clones, over 60% seen once. The sequenced material came from PBMCs. These TCRs come from a woman between 40 and 55 years old in good health. Some clones in this sample may be carry-over from other donors' samples. The CDR3 runs from the conserved cysteine through the conserved F or W. Each record gives: V gene, J gene, D gene, clone size, CDR3 protein, CDR3 DNA. A D gene is named only where the DNA matches it firmly. A clone size is listed for some rows: how often the clone was seen (once, few, many), or a class if it is expanded.

TRBV28	TRBJ1-2	NA	NA	CASSLAGREGYTF	TGTGCCAGCAGTTTAGCAGGGCGGGAGGGCTACACCTTC
TRBV7-9	TRBJ2-7	TRBD1	NA	CASSGVRDSPYEQYF	TGTGCCAGCAGCGGAGTCCGGGACAGTCCCTACGAGCAGTACTTC
TRBV30	TRBJ2-7	NA	NA	CAWSVPPREQYF	TGTGCCTGGAGTGTACCCCCCCGGGAGCAGTACTTC
TRBV2	TRBJ2-1	TRBD1	NA	CASTPGQGGYNEQFF	TGTGCCAGCACCCCGGGACAGGGGGGCTACAATGAGCAGTTCTTC
TRBV4-2	TRBJ2-7	NA	many	CASSQELRYEQYF	TGTGCCAGCAGCCAAGAACTACGATACGAGCAGTACTTC
TRBV27	TRBJ2-7	NA	few	CASIALTGPRHYEQYF	TGTGCCAGCATCGCCCTTACAGGGCCAAGGCACTACGAGCAGTACTTC
TRBV7-3	TRBJ2-5	TRBD2	once	CASSLKRTSGQETQYF	TGTGCCAGCAGCTTAAAAAGGACTAGCGGCCAAGAGACCCAGTACTTC
TRBV4-1	TRBJ1-1	TRBD1	once	CASSQPRQGSNTEAFF	TGCGCCAGCAGCCAACCTCGACAGGGTTCGAACACTGAAGCTTTCTTT
TRBV6-6	TRBJ2-6	NA	NA	CASRPPQIGANVLTF	TGTGCCAGCCGGCCACCGCAGATAGGGGCCAACGTCCTGACTTTC
TRBV9	TRBJ1-1	TRBD1	NA	CASSLSGGQATEAFF	TGTGCCAGCAGCCTGAGTGGGGGACAGGCCACTGAAGCTTTCTTT
TRBV27	TRBJ2-7	NA	once	CASSGLTREEQYF	TGTGCCAGCAGCGGACTCACCCGCGAGGAGCAGTACTTC
TRBV27	TRBJ2-7	TRBD2	NA	CASSLGGGTRWNEQYF	TGTGCCAGCAGTTTAGGGGGGGGGACTAGATGGAACGAGCAGTACTTC
TRBV4-1	TRBJ1-5	NA	NA	CASSQWTASNNQPQHF	TGCGCCAGCAGCCAGTGGACAGCTAGTAACAATCAGCCCCAGCATTTT
TRBV18	TRBJ2-3	TRBD2	NA	CASSPRTSGSGGTDTQYF	TGTGCCAGCTCACCACGGACTAGCGGGAGCGGTGGTACAGATACGCAGTATTTT
TRBV16	TRBJ2-7	NA	few	CASSQSAAGEQYF	TGTGCCAGCAGCCAATCAGCGGCAGGCGAGCAGTACTTC
TRBV19	TRBJ1-2	NA	NA	CASQGRGRHKDYTF	TGTGCCAGTCAGGGGCGGGGAAGACACAAAGACTACACCTTC
TRBV7-2	TRBJ1-1	NA	NA	CASSLDMNTEAFF	TGTGCCAGCAGCTTAGACATGAACACTGAAGCTTTCTTT
TRBV25-1	TRBJ2-3	NA	NA	CAYSGASHGPDTQYF	TGTGCCTACAGTGGGGCTAGTCACGGCCCAGATACGCAGTATTTT
TRBV18	TRBJ2-1	TRBD2	NA	CASSSQFSGGNEQFF	TGTGCCAGCTCATCTCAATTTTCGGGAGGTAATGAGCAGTTCTTC
TRBV4-3	TRBJ2-7	TRBD1	once	CASSQGTGGHYEQYF	TGCGCCAGCAGCCAGGGGACAGGGGGACACTACGAGCAGTACTTC
TRBV18	TRBJ2-7	TRBD2	NA	CASSPNVASGINEQYF	TGTGCCAGCTCACCCAATGTCGCTAGCGGGATCAACGAGCAGTACTTC
TRBV11-2	TRBJ1-4	NA	NA	CASSFIGAPEKLFF	TGTGCCAGCAGCTTCATCGGGGCCCCTGAAAAACTGTTTTTT
TRBV28	TRBJ1-1	TRBD1	NA	CASSSSWTGGNTEAFF	TGTGCCAGCAGTTCATCCTGGACAGGGGGTAACACTGAAGCTTTCTTT
TRBV30	TRBJ1-1	NA	NA	CAWTRGPGSEAFF	TGTGCCTGGACCCGAGGGCCCGGGTCTGAAGCTTTCTTT
TRBV30	TRBJ2-7	TRBD1	NA	CAWSRVRAWTGAYEQYF	TGTGCCTGGAGTCGTGTAAGGGCGTGGACAGGGGCCTACGAGCAGTACTTC
TRBV7-8	TRBJ2-7	NA	many	CATRRGRESGEQYF	TGTGCCACCCGGAGGGGGCGGGAGTCGGGCGAGCAGTACTTC
TRBV7-2	TRBJ2-1	NA	NA	CASSSGLSSYNEQFF	TGTGCCAGCAGCTCGGGACTTAGCTCCTACAATGAGCAGTTCTTC
TRBV27	TRBJ1-5	TRBD1	NA	CASSLSRQGGNQPQHF	TGTGCCAGCAGTTTATCTAGACAGGGGGGCAATCAGCCCCAGCATTTT
TRBV2	TRBJ1-2	NA	NA	CASSERQTLLSGYTF	TGTGCCAGCAGTGAAAGGCAAACCCTTCTGTCTGGCTACACCTTC
TRBV5-4	TRBJ1-5	NA	NA	CASSPFPGQPQHF	TGTGCCAGCAGCCCTTTCCCCGGTCAGCCCCAGCATTTT
TRBV7-9	TRBJ1-5	NA	NA	CASSLSNQPQHF	TGTGCCAGCAGCTTAAGTAATCAGCCCCAGCATTTT
TRBV28	TRBJ1-5	NA	NA	CASSFWGGAGHQPQHF	TGTGCCAGCAGTTTTTGGGGGGGGGCTGGCCATCAGCCCCAGCATTTT
TRBV11-3	TRBJ2-7	NA	NA	CASSLDSRAGEQYF	TGTGCCAGCAGCTTAGATAGCAGGGCCGGAGAGCAGTACTTC
TRBV7-2	TRBJ2-7	TRBD2	NA	CASRLGSGGREQYF	TGTGCCAGCAGGTTGGGCTCGGGAGGTCGCGAGCAGTACTTC
TRBV20-1	TRBJ1-2	TRBD1	NA	CSAGQGDGYTF	TGCAGTGCCGGACAGGGCGATGGCTACACCTTC
TRBV14	TRBJ2-7	NA	few	CASSQVGRQPLKQYF	TGTGCCAGCAGCCAAGTTGGCAGACAGCCCCTCAAGCAGTACTTC
TRBV27	TRBJ2-2	NA	once	CASRSTWRRDTGELFF	TGTGCCAGCAGGTCGACGTGGCGCAGAGACACCGGGGAGCTGTTTTTT
TRBV6-6	TRBJ2-7	NA	once	CASSYSSPNYEQYF	TGTGCTAGCAGTTATTCGTCCCCAAACTACGAGCAGTACTTC
TRBV5-1	TRBJ2-5	NA	NA	CASTERYQETQYF	TGCGCCAGCACGGAGCGGTACCAAGAGACCCAGTACTTC
TRBV9	TRBJ2-3	NA	NA	CASSDRTNTDTQYF	TGTGCCAGCAGCGACCGGACTAACACAGATACGCAGTATTTT
TRBV7-2	TRBJ2-3	TRBD2	NA	CASSPRGLGLAGTQYF	TGTGCCAGCAGCCCTAGGGGACTTGGCCTAGCGGGAACGCAGTATTTT
TRBV19	TRBJ1-1	NA	NA	CASSLTVNTEAFF	TGTGCCAGTAGTTTGACAGTGAACACTGAAGCTTTCTTT
TRBV4-3	TRBJ1-1	NA	NA	CASSQDPGQYTEAFF	TGCGCCAGCAGCCAAGATCCAGGACAGTACACTGAAGCTTTCTTT